These 5 T cell receptor beta chains share one sample of origin, sequenced in a study of type 1 and type 2 diabetes patients. PCR was run on genomic DNA. Amplification of the beta chain CDR3 used 30 forward and 13 reverse multiplex primers. Via MiXCR, TCRdb re-called the multiplex PCR reads, giving one row per CDR3 protein. The sample lists approximately 260,000 distinct CDR3 sequences; roughly 44% were seen once. Sequencing input: peripheral blood mononuclear cells (PBMCs). These TCRs come from a man younger than 30 with type 2 diabetes.

V usage is TRBV2 and J usage is TRBJ2-1; D is uncertain. This CDR3 has 12 residues. Germline V gene data show CDR1 as SNHLY and CDR2 as FYNNEI. V dropped 5 bases and J dropped 2 bases, with 4 bases sitting between them. The CDR3 is CASSLAYNEQFF. CDR3 sequence (DNA): TGTGCCAGCAGTTTGGCCTACAATGAGCAGTTCTTC.

This clonotype was counted only a few times. Here the CDR3 reads CASSVGTNNEQFF. The CDR3 bases are TGTGCCAGCAGCGTGGGCACCAACAATGAGCAGTTCTTC. This chain connects TRBV7-2 to TRBJ2-1, with D unresolved. The V gene lost 5 bases and the J gene lost 5 bases, with 10 bases spanning the gap. The germline CDR1 and CDR2 sequences are SGHTA and FQGNSA. CDR3 length: 13 amino acids.

This clonotype was detected a few times. V is TRBV20-1 and J is TRBJ2-7; D remains unclear. Germline CDR1 and CDR2: DFQATT and SNEGSKA (reference sequence). V was clipped by 4 bases and J by 4 bases, with 8 bases between them. The CDR3 is 11 residues long. For the CDR3, the DNA is TGCAGTGCTAACCTACAATACGAGCAGTACTTC. Encoded protein: CSANLQYEQYF.

This clonotype showed up just a few times. This chain links TRBV5-1 with TRBJ1-2; 7 bases align to TRBD1. CDR1 SGHRS and CDR2 YFSETQ come from the germline V gene. CDR3 size: 13 residues. V dropped 2 bases and J dropped 6; count of bases not matched to a gene: 4. In DNA, the CDR3 is TGCGCCAGCAGCTTAACAGGGGAAGATGGCTACACCTTC. It yields the protein CASSLTGEDGYTF.

This clonotype was seen repeatedly, ten times or more. The V and J genes are TRBV15 and TRBJ2-7, with 7 bases lining up with TRBD2. Germline CDR1 reads LNHNV; CDR2 reads YYDKDF (reference sequence). This CDR3 region has 13 residues. V lost 9 bases, J lost 5 bases, and 10 bases stayed unmatched. DNA for the CDR3: TGTGCCACTCGCGGCGGGAGTTCAAACGAGCAGTACTTC. Protein sequence: CATRGGSSNEQYF.